The clone carrying this T cell receptor (beta chain) was recorded once. The CDR3 consists of 13 residues. Trimming took 5 bases from V and 13 from J, leaving 18 bases between them. Germline values: CDR1 SEHNR, CDR2 FQNEAQ (reference sequence). The record originates from a study of blood T cells in healthy people across ages. Combining a sample-barcoded 5' primer with a J-beta primer mix, a second PCR ran for roughly 7 to 11 cycles. No fewer than 3 million CDR3-containing paired-end reads came from each sample. One entry per CDR3 protein results from TCRdb running MiXCR on the 5' RACE reads. The repertoire holds some 930,000 distinct CDR3 sequences, with just under 30% as singletons. The same specimen was also included in a second study, on T cells of mothers and their children.

The chain couples TRBV7-9 to TRBJ2-4; possible D gene TRBD1, 5 bases. This TCR came from a woman in her thirties or forties in good health. Sequencing was carried out using blood. This CDR3 is CASSIPTANEQYF. CDR3 in DNA: TGTGCCAGCAGCATCCCGACAGCAAATGAGCAGTACTTC.